This note documents a single TCR beta chain sequence. Its antigen is not known. At one end, the junction sequence differs from germline, possibly due to a read error. Sequenced by immunoSEQ multiplex PCR; TCRdb stores in-frame clones only, minus some. The data contain roughly 130,000 clones, 85% to 90% of them singletons. The germline V gene encodes CDR1 SGHNT and CDR2 YYREEE (reference sequence). This CDR3 region has 15 residues. The data are from a study of cytomegalovirus exposure and HLA in healthy donors. Study results and limitations: Cytomegalovirus association was assigned to over 150 TCR beta chains.

This receptor was taken from a man aged 25 to 40 in good health and CMV-seronegative. V usage is TRBV5-4 and J usage is TRBJ2-2; possible D gene TRBD2, 6 bases. What was sequenced was PBMCs. CDR3 in DNA: TGTGCCAGCAGCTTGGCACGGGGGAACGCCGGGGAGCTGTTTTTT. Translated: CASSLARGNAGELFF. Supplemented by reference TRBV5-4 and TRBJ2-2, the full variable domain reads ETGVTQSPTHLIKTRGQQVTLRCSSQSGHNTVSWYQQALGQGPQFIFQYYREEENGRGNFPPRFSGLQFPNYSSELNVNALELDDSALYLCASSLARGNAGELFFGEGSRLTVL.